These 17 T cell receptor beta chains came from one sample sequenced in a study of CXCR3-negative and CXCR3-positive naive CD8 T cells. Findings and caveats of the study: Comparison of naive cells showed more hydrophobic TRB CDR3s in CXCR3-positive than in CXCR3-negative naive cells.

The libraries of TRB cDNA were prepared using 5' RACE with UMI labels. TCRdb re-called the 5' RACE reads and gives one entry per CDR3 protein, without DNA. This table holds some 150,000 distinct CDR3 sequences. Their antigens are not known. The sample was naive CXCR3+ CD8+ T cells from blood. Subset specified: CD45RO-CCR7+CD27+CD95- naive CD8+ T cells expressing CXCR3 (TNR3+). These receptors all come from a human donor in good health. Some clones in this sample may be carry-over from other donors' samples.

The chain combines TRBV7-3 with TRBJ2-1; TCRdb returns TRBD1, unconfirmable since there is no DNA. This CDR3 is built from 15 residues. The germline gives CDR1 SGHTA, CDR2 FQGTGA. The CDR3: CASSLSGQGANEQFF.

This chain connects TRBV4-3 to TRBJ2-7; with no DNA, the TCRdb D assignment of TRBD1 cannot be verified. CDR3 size: 15 residues. Germline CDR1 reads LGHNA; CDR2 reads YSLEER. CDR3 protein: CASSQHVGQGREQYF.

The chain uses TRBV28 and TRBJ2-5; the D gene TCRdb calls, TRBD1, cannot be checked with no DNA. Germline loops: CDR1 MDHEN, CDR2 SYDVKM. The CDR3 length is 15 residues. The CDR3: CASSLGRGVRETQYF. Complete variable domain (other parts from reference TRBV28 and TRBJ2-5): DVKVTQSSRYLVKRTGEKVFLECVQDMDHENMFWYRQDPGLGLRLIYFSYDVKMKEKGDIPEGYSVSREKKERFSLILESASTNQTSMYLCASSLGRGVRETQYFGPGTRLLVL.

The chain carries TRBV9 and TRBJ1-1; the TCRdb call, TRBD1, lacks DNA for checking. The CDR3 runs to 14 residues. CDR1 is SGDLS, CDR2 YYNGEE, per germline. The CDR3 sequence: CASSVGTGNTEAFF.

The rearrangement uses TRBV25-1 and TRBJ2-7; absent DNA, TCRdb's TRBD1 call cannot be checked. This CDR3 region has 12 residues. Germline CDR1 and CDR2: MGHDK and SYGVNS. The CDR3 is CASSGDRYEQYF.

The rearrangement uses TRBV4-3 and TRBJ2-3. CDR3 length equals 17 residues. CDR1 is LGHNA, CDR2 YSLEER, per germline. CDR3 in amino acids: CASSQDASTSSTDTQYF.

The chain is built from TRBV11-2 and TRBJ2-5; the D gene TCRdb calls, TRBD1, cannot be checked with no DNA. This CDR3 spans 13 amino acids. Germline-derived CDR1 and CDR2 are SGHAT and FQNNGV. This chain's CDR3 is CASRSPPDGTQYF. The full variable domain, rest sourced from reference TRBV11-2 and TRBJ2-5, is EAGVAQSPRYKIIEKRQSVAFWCNPISGHATLYWYQQILGQGPKLLIQFQNNGVVDDSQLPKDRFSAERLKGVDSTLKIQPAKLEDSAVYLCASRSPPDGTQYFGPGTRLLVL.

V gene TRBV7-9 combines with J gene TRBJ2-1; TCRdb calls TRBD2, which cannot be checked without DNA. The CDR3 extends over 18 amino acids. Germline V CDR1 and CDR2: SEHNR, FQNEAQ (reference sequence). CDR3 protein: CASSSNDPGLAGEDEQFF.

The chain links TRBV29-1 to TRBJ2-3; TCRdb's D gene call, TRBD1, goes unchecked for lack of DNA. CDR3 length: 13 amino acids. CDR1 is SQVTM and CDR2 is ANQGSEA in the germline V gene. The CDR3 reads CSVVGKVADTQYF.

The rearrangement uses TRBV6-5 and TRBJ2-7; TCRdb outputs TRBD1, but without DNA this stays unchecked. Germline V gene sequence: CDR1 MNHEY, CDR2 SVGAGI. The CDR3 is 14 residues long. CDR3 protein: CASSPGTDIYEQYF.

The CDR3 spells CASSLLLPDTQYF. The chain uses TRBV7-3 and TRBJ2-3. The CDR3 is 13 residues long. The germline CDR1 and CDR2 sequences are SGHTA and FQGTGA.

This rearrangement joins TRBV4-3 to TRBJ2-1; TCRdb's assignment of TRBD2 cannot be checked, as there is no DNA. The CDR3 length is 17 residues. Germline V gene data show CDR1 as LGHNA and CDR2 as YSLEER. The CDR3 protein is CASSRLLAGGRENEQFF.

CDR3 in amino acids: CASSPTVSGGPETQYF. This chain uses TRBV11-3 with TRBJ2-5; the TRBD2 assignment by TCRdb is unverifiable without DNA. CDR1 and CDR2 (germline): SGHNT, YENEEA. CDR3 length equals 16 residues.

The gene calls are TRBV27 and TRBJ2-1; no DNA is available, so the TRBD1 call from TCRdb remains unchecked. The CDR3 contains 12 residues. Germline values: CDR1 MNHEY, CDR2 SMNVEV (reference sequence). The CDR3 is CASSSYRSQQFF.

The chain uses TRBV3-1 and TRBJ2-7; TCRdb reports TRBD2, a call that lacks DNA to check it against. Looked up from germline, CDR1 is LGHDT and CDR2 is YNNKEL (reference sequence). The CDR3 is 16 residues long. The CDR3 region is CASSHRQGQLSYEQYF.

The J gene is TRBJ2-7, the V gene TRBV6-2 or TRBV6-3; TCRdb's assignment of TRBD1 cannot be checked, as there is no DNA. CDR3 length: 14 residues. Germline V gene data show CDR1 as MNHEY and CDR2 as SVGEGT. The CDR3 region is CASSDPGRIYEQYF.

The chain employs TRBV4-3 and TRBJ2-1; without DNA, the TCRdb call of TRBD2 cannot be checked. Germline V gene sequence: CDR1 LGHNA, CDR2 YSLEER. CDR3 length: 15 residues. CDR3 amino acids: CASSQDRASDNEQFF.